This entry lists 19 T cell receptor beta chains sequenced from one sample in a study of shared clonotypes between healthy human individuals. Only in-frame clones appear in the TCRdb table, and some are missing; sequencing was by immunoSEQ multiplex PCR. Of approximately 740,000 clones listed, less than 85% are singletons. Sequencing input: memory CD4+ T cells sorted from blood. Subset here: CD45RA-negative fraction. The receptor set was obtained from a woman aged 25-40 years in good health.

V gene TRBV28 combines with J gene TRBJ1-5; D is ambiguous. This CDR3 spans 12 amino acids. Germline-derived CDR1 and CDR2 are MDHEN and SYDVKM. V lost 3 bases to trimming and J lost 9 bases, with 9 bases between them. In DNA, the CDR3 is TGTGCCAGCAGTTTCTGGGTAGCGCCCCAGCATTTT. This translates into CASSFWVAPQHF.

The chain recombines TRBV6-1 with TRBJ2-7; D possibly uses TRBD1 or TRBD2 (5 bases each). Germline values: CDR1 MNHNS, CDR2 SASEGT. The CDR3 length is 14 residues. The V and J ends lost 7 bases and 0 bases respectively, with 13 bases between them. CDR3 sequence: CASIGPGTSYEQYF. CDR3 in DNA: TGTGCCAGCATCGGGCCAGGGACCTCCTACGAGCAGTACTTC.

This rearrangement joins TRBV5-4 to TRBJ2-7; no definite D call. This CDR3 has 9 residues. Trimming took 4 bases from V and 10 from J, leaving 6 bases between them. Looked up from germline, CDR1 is SGHNT and CDR2 is YYREEE (reference sequence). The CDR3: CASSPSQYF. Written as DNA, the CDR3 is TGTGCCAGCAGCCCTTCCCAGTACTTC.

The table lists this clone with a few counts. The rearrangement links TRBV2 to TRBJ2-7, with a tentative D call TRBD1 (6 bases). Germline CDR1 reads SNHLY; CDR2 reads FYNNEI. Trimming took off 9 bases at V and 1 base at J, with 16 bases between the two ends. CDR3 length: 14 amino acids. CDR3 residues: CASLRDTASYEQYF. CDR3 sequence (DNA): TGTGCCAGTCTCCGGGACACCGCATCCTACGAGCAGTACTTC.

The genes are TRBV6-5 and TRBJ2-1, with TRBD2 identical over 9 bases. With V trimmed by 0 bases and J by 12 bases, 9 bases remained unmatched. Germline V CDR1 and CDR2: MNHEY, SVGAGI. The CDR3 sequence is 15 residues long. CDR3 sequence reads: CASSYSEREAPGQFF. DNA for the CDR3: TGTGCCAGCAGTTACTCCGAGCGGGAGGCCCCTGGGCAGTTCTTC.

The chain joins TRBV2 to TRBJ2-1; D might be TRBD2 (5 bases). Trimming cost V 8 bases and J 3 bases, with 11 bases left between them. This CDR3 region has 13 residues. Germline CDR1 is SNHLY and CDR2 is FYNNEI. CDR3 coding DNA: TGTGCCAGCTCTCCGGGATACTACAATGAGCAGTTCTTC. Translated: CASSPGYYNEQFF.

V gene TRBV7-6 combines with J gene TRBJ1-1; D not certain. The V end was cut by 7 bases, the J end by 1 base, with 16 bases between. Germline V gene lookup returns CDR1 SGHVS and CDR2 FNYEAQ. The CDR3 totals 15 residues. The CDR3, as DNA: TGTGCCAGCACCAAAACGGGCTTACCGAACACTGAAGCTTTCTTT. Encoded protein: CASTKTGLPNTEAFF.

The chain carries TRBV5-5 and TRBJ1-2; the D is unclear. CDR3 length: 14 amino acids. The germline V and J ends were trimmed by 0 bases and 2 bases, with 8 bases remaining between them. CDR1 and CDR2 (germline): SGHKS, YYEKEE (reference sequence). DNA for the CDR3: TGTGCCAGCAGCTTGGACTGGGCGAACTATGGCTACACCTTC. The encoded protein is CASSLDWANYGYTF.

This sequence joins TRBV5-1 and TRBJ2-3, with D unresolved. Trimming left V 3 bases short and J 0 bases short, with 8 bases between. This CDR3 region has 14 residues. The germline gives CDR1 SGHRS, CDR2 YFSETQ. The chain's CDR3 is CASSSLSSTDTQYF. Written as DNA, the CDR3 is TGCGCCAGCAGCTCGCTATCTAGCACAGATACGCAGTATTTT.

The rearrangement uses TRBV30 and TRBJ1-5, with a tentative D call TRBD1 (6 bases). The germline V gene encodes CDR1 GTSNPN and CDR2 SVGIG (reference sequence). The CDR3 extends over 13 amino acids. V lost 1 base and J lost 3, with 7 bases in between. CDR3 sequence (DNA): TGTGCCTGGAGTGGGGGGGCCAATCAGCCCCAGCATTTT. Protein sequence: CAWSGGANQPQHF.

The chain has TRBV7-6 and TRBJ2-2; D not resolved. The V end lost 2 bases, the J end lost 9 bases, and 13 bases lay between the germline ends. CDR3 size: 14 residues. Germline CDR1 and CDR2: SGHVS and FNYEAQ. CDR3 region: CASSLIQADRELFF. The DNA for the CDR3 is TGTGCCAGCAGCTTAATCCAGGCGGACCGGGAGCTGTTTTTT. The full variable domain, with the rest looked up from reference TRBV7-6 and TRBJ2-2, is GAGVSQSPRYKVTKRGQDVALRCDPISGHVSLYWYRQALGQGPEFLTYFNYEAQQDKSGLPNDRFSAERPEGSISTLTIQRTEQRDSAMYRCASSLIQADRELFFGEGSRLTVL.

J is TRBJ2-5 and V is TRBV5-1, with 11 nucleotides matching TRBD2. This CDR3 is 16 amino acids long. V dropped 2 bases and J dropped 1; count of bases not matched to a gene: 4. Germline V gene sequence: CDR1 SGHRS, CDR2 YFSETQ. The CDR3 region has the DNA TGCGCCAGCAGCTTACTAGCGGGAGCCCCCCAAGAGACCCAGTACTTC. Protein product: CASSLLAGAPQETQYF.

V is TRBV7-9 and J is TRBJ2-3; unclear D gene. V gave up 1 base and J gave up 4 bases, with 9 bases separating them. This CDR3 contains 14 residues. The germline V gene encodes CDR1 SEHNR and CDR2 FQNEAQ (reference sequence). The chain's CDR3 is CASSLGSDSDTQYF. The DNA for the CDR3 is TGTGCCAGCAGCTTAGGGTCAGATTCAGATACGCAGTATTTT. The whole variable domain, filled in from reference TRBV7-9 and TRBJ2-3, reads DTGVSQNPRHKITKRGQNVTFRCDPISEHNRLYWYRQTLGQGPEFLTYFQNEAQLEKSRLLSDRFSAERPKGSFSTLEIQRTEQGDSAMYLCASSLGSDSDTQYFGPGTRLTVL.

The chain recombines TRBV18 with TRBJ1-1; no clear D. With 6 bases removed from V and 3 bases from J, the gap between germline ends came to 8 bases. CDR1 is KGHSH, CDR2 LQKENI, per germline. The CDR3 has 12 residues. CDR3 coding DNA: TGTGCCAGCTCCATGACCCACACTGAAGCTTTCTTT. As protein: CASSMTHTEAFF.

This clone was picked up one time. The J gene is TRBJ1-3, the V gene TRBV23-1; D is uncertain. TRBV23-1 has ORF status, its function being uncertain. CDR3 length: 16 amino acids. With 1 base removed from V and 0 bases from J, the gap between germline ends came to 10 bases. DNA for the CDR3: TGCGCCAGCAGTCAATTAAACAGTTACTCTGGAAACACCATATATTTT. Translation gives CASSQLNSYSGNTIYF.

The chain is built from TRBV6-5 and TRBJ2-3; 9 bases are a match to TRBD2. The length of the CDR3 is 15 residues. CDR1 MNHEY and CDR2 SVGAGI come from the germline V gene. V lost 7 bases to trimming and J lost 2 bases; unmatched junction nucleotides: 7. The DNA for the CDR3 is TGTGCCAGCAAGGGCGGGAGGGGAACCACAGATACGCAGTATTTT. It translates to CASKGGRGTTDTQYF.

V and J are TRBV29-1 and TRBJ2-3, with D possibly matching TRBD2 (6 bases). The V gene's germline CDR1 is SQVTM and CDR2 ANQGSEA. CDR3 length: 12 residues. The V end lost 4 bases, the J end lost 4 bases, and 9 bases lay between the germline ends. The CDR3 DNA sequence: TGCAGCGTTGGGAGGGAGGCAGATACGCAGTATTTT. Its translation is CSVGREADTQYF.

This rearrangement joins TRBV28 to TRBJ1-5; no definite D call. Looked up from germline, CDR1 is MDHEN and CDR2 is SYDVKM. The CDR3 sequence is 14 residues long. Between the trimmed V and J ends, which lost 2 bases and 7 bases, there was a span of 12 bases. The CDR3 nucleotides read TGTGCCAGCAGTTTACCGTTAGTCAGGCAGCCCCAGCATTTT. This gives the protein CASSLPLVRQPQHF.

The gene calls are TRBV19 and TRBJ1-4; the D gene is possibly TRBD1 (6 bases). Trimming shortened V by 6 bases and J by 3 bases, and 11 bases separated the two germline ends. Per germline, CDR1 LNHDA and CDR2 SQIVND (reference sequence). The CDR3 is 14 residues long. The DNA for the CDR3 is TGTGCCAGTAGGCCAGGGGTGGCTAATGAAAAACTGTTTTTT. Amino acids: CASRPGVANEKLFF.